The present T cell receptor (beta chain) was sequenced within a study of T cell changes during pregnancy in multiple sclerosis. Here immunoSEQ multiplex PCR was the method, and the copy in TCRdb shows in-frame clones only, minus some. Of 55,000 to 75,000 clones listed, around nine tenths are singletons. Per the germline V gene, CDR1 is MNHNS and CDR2 is SASEGT. This CDR3 is 16 amino acids long. Trimming at V came to 0 bases and at J to 3 bases, leaving 4 bases not matched to a gene. Here the sequenced sample was peripheral blood, taken in the third trimester of pregnancy. This chain joins TRBV6-1 and TRBJ2-1, with 8 bases lining up with TRBD1. This TCR came from a female donor in good health, enrolled as a control in a pregnancy study. The CDR3: CASSEAARGLYNEQFF. CDR3 nucleotides: TGTGCCAGCAGTGAAGCAGCCAGGGGGCTCTACAATGAGCAGTTCTTC.